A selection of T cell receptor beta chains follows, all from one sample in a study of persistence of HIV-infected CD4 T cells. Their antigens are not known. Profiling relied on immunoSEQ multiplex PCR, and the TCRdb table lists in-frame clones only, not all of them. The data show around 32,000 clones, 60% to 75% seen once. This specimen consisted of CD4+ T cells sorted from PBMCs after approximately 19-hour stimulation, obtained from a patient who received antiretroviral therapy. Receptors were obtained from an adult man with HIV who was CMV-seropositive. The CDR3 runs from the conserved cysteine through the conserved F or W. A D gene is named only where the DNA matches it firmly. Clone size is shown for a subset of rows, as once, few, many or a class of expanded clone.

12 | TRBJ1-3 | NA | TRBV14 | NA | TGTGCCAGCAGCCAAGTGGAAAACACCATATATTTT | CASSQVENTIYF
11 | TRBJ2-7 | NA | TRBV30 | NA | TGTGCCTGGAGTGTAAAGACAGTGCAGTACTTC | CAWSVKTVQYF
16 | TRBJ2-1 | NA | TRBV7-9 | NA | TGTGCCAGCAGCTTTATACGGGGGGCATCCTTCAATGAGCAGTTCTTC | CASSFIRGASFNEQFF
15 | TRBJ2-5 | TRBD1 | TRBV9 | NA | TGTGCCAGCAGCGGTTCATCAACAGGGGGGGAGACCCAGTACTTC | CASSGSSTGGETQYF
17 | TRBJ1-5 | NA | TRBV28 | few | TGTGCCAGCACCGATACCGGTGGGCAACAGAACAATCAGCCCCAGCATTTT | CASTDTGGQQNNQPQHF
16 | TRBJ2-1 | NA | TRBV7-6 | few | TGTGCCAGCAGCTTAGGAGGACGAAGCTCCTACAATGAGCAGTTCTTC | CASSLGGRSSYNEQFF
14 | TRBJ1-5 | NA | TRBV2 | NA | TGTGCCAGCAGGCAGGACTTAGGAAATCAGCCCCAGCATTTT | CASRQDLGNQPQHF
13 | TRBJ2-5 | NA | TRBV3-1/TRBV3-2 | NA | TGTGCCAGCAGCCAGGGGACCAAAGAGACCCAGTACTTC | CASSQGTKETQYF
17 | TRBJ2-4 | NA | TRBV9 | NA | TGTGCCAGCAGCGTAGGGAAAGCCCGGGAAGCCAAAAACATTCAGTACTTC | CASSVGKAREAKNIQYF
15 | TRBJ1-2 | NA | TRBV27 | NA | TGTGCCAGCAGTTTAAGGGGGGGAGGGAACAATGGCTACACCTTC | CASSLRGGGNNGYTF
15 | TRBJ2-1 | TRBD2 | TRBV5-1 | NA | TGCGCCAGCAGCTTGGCAGCGGGGGGTTCCAATGAGCAGTTCTTC | CASSLAAGGSNEQFF
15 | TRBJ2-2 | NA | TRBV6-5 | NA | TGTGCCAGCAGTTCGGGACTCCTGAACACCGGGGAGCTGTTTTTT | CASSSGLLNTGELFF
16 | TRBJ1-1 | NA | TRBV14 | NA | TGTGCCAGCAGCCAAGATCGAGTACAAAGGAACACTGAAGCTTTCTTT | CASSQDRVQRNTEAFF
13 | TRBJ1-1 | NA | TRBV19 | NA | TGTGCCAGTAGTATAAACAGCCACGCTGAAGCTTTCTTT | CASSINSHAEAFF
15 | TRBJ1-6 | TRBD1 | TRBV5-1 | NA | TGCGCCAGCAGCGGCGGGACAGGGAGAAATTCACCCCTCCACTTT | CASSGGTGRNSPLHF
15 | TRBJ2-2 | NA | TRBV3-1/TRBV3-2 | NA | TGTGCCAGCAGCCAAGAGGTTGTAGCCACCGGGGAGCTGTTTTTT | CASSQEVVATGELFF
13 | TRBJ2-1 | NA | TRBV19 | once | TGTGCCAGTAGTATAGTCCAGGGAGGTGAGCAGTTCTTC | CASSIVQGGEQFF
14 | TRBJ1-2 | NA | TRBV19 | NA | TGTGCCAGTACCCTAGGGCAGGGAAGCTATGGCTACACCTTC | CASTLGQGSYGYTF
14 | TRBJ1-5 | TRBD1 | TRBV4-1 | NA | TGCGCCAGCGGGGTAGGACAGGCTAATCAGCCCCAGCATTTT | CASGVGQANQPQHF
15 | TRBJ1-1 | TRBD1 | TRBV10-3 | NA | TGTGCCATCAGTGATCGGACAGGAGAGAACACTGAAGCTTTCTTT | CAISDRTGENTEAFF
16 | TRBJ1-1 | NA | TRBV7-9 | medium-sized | TGTGCCAGCAGCCGATCCCGAGGCAATATGAACACTGAAGCTTTCTTT | CASSRSRGNMNTEAFF
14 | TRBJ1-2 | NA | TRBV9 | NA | TGTGCCAGCAGCGTAATGGGGTTTGAGGATAGCTACACCTTC | CASSVMGFEDSYTF
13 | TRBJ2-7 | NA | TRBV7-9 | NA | TGTGCCACCGCACAGGGAATTGCGCACCAGCAGTACTTC | CATAQGIAHQQYF
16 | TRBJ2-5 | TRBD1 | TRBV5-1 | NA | TGCGCCAGCAGCTCCCAGGCCACAGGGGGCGGGGAGACCCAGTACTTC | CASSSQATGGGETQYF
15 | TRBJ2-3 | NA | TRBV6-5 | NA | TGTGCCAGCAGACCAGGGGATTTGGGGACAGATACGCAGTATTTT | CASRPGDLGTDTQYF
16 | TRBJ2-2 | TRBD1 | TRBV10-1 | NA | TGCGCCAGCAGTGAGTCGAAGGGACAGGGGACCGGGGAGCTGTTTTTT | CASSESKGQGTGELFF
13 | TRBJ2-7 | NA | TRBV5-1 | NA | TGCGCCAGCAGCGAGGGGACGTTGGACGAGCAGTACTTC | CASSEGTLDEQYF
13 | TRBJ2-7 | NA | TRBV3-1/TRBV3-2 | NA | TGTGCCAGCAGCCAAGCCCCCTACTACGAGCAGTACTTC | CASSQAPYYEQYF
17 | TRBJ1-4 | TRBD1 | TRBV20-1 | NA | TGCAGTGCTAGTCGCGGGACAGGGGTTGCAACTAATGAAAAACTGTTTTTT | CSASRGTGVATNEKLFF
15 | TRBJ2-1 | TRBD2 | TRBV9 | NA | TGTGCCAGCAGCGCCGCACGGGGGGGCGGAAATGAGCAGTTCTTC | CASSAARGGGNEQFF
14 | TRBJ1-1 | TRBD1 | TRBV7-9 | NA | TGTGCCAGCAGCTTCGGACAGGGCGAAACTGAAGCTTTCTTT | CASSFGQGETEAFF
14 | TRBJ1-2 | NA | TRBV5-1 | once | TGCGCCAGCAGCTTGGGCGACAGTCACTATGGCTACACCTTC | CASSLGDSHYGYTF
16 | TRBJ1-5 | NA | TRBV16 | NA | TGTGCCAGCAGCCAATCTTACAGAAGTAGCAATCAGCCCCAGCATTTT | CASSQSYRSSNQPQHF
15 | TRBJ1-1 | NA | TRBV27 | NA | TGTGCCAGCAGCAGACTACCGGGACATCGTTCTGAAGCTTTCTTT | CASSRLPGHRSEAFF
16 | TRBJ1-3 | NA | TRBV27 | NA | TGTGCCAGCAGCCCTCTCCCCAGGGGCGGCGGAAACACCATATATTTT | CASSPLPRGGGNTIYF
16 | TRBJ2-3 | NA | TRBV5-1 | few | TGCGCCAGCAGCTTGAGGCCGGGACAAAGCACAGATACGCAGTATTTT | CASSLRPGQSTDTQYF
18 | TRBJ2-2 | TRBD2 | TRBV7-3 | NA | TGTGCCAGCAGCTTAAGTCCTAGCGGGGGGCCGAACACCGGGGAGCTGTTTTTT | CASSLSPSGGPNTGELFF
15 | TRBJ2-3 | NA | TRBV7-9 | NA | TGTGCCAGCAGAAGACGGTCATCTAGCACAGATACGCAGTATTTT | CASRRRSSSTDTQYF
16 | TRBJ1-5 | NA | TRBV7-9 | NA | TGTGCCAGCAGCTTAGGTGGCAGCCGGAGGGATCAGCCCCAGCATTTT | CASSLGGSRRDQPQHF
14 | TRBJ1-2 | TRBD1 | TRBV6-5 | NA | TGTGCCAGCAGTTCCCCGACAGGGGCCTATGGCTACACCTTC | CASSSPTGAYGYTF
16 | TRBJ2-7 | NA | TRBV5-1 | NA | TGCGCCAGCAGCTTGGGCGGTCGGGGAGGTAACTACGAGCAGTACTTC | CASSLGGRGGNYEQYF
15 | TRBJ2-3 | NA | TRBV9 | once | TGTGCCAGCAGCGTAGGGGACAAGAGCACAGATACGCAGTATTTT | CASSVGDKSTDTQYF
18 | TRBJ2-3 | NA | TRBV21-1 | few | TGTGCCAGCAGCAAAGAGGAATCCGACAGGAACGACACAGATACGCAGTATTTT | CASSKEESDRNDTDTQYF
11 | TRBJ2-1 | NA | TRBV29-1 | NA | TGCAGCCCAGCGGTCTACAATGAGCAGTTCTTC | CSPAVYNEQFF
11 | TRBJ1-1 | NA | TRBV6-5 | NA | TGTGCCAGCAGGGACAGACTTGAAGCTTTCTTT | CASRDRLEAFF
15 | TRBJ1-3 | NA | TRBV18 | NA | TGTGCCAGCTCAACCAATAAGGGAGCGGGAAACACCATATATTTT | CASSTNKGAGNTIYF
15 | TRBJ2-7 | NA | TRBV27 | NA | TGTGCCAGCAGTTCCATAGGGGGGGGGAGAACAGAGCAGTACTTC | CASSSIGGGRTEQYF
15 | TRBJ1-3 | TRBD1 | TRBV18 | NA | TGTGCCAGCTCACGCATTACAGGGGATGGAAACACCATATATTTT | CASSRITGDGNTIYF
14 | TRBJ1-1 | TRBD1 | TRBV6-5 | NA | TGTGCCAGCAGTTACAACAGGGGGGCGACTGAAGCTTTCTTT | CASSYNRGATEAFF
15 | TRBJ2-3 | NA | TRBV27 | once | TGTGCCAGCAGTTTAAGGGGGGGAGGAACAGATACGCAGTATTTT | CASSLRGGGTDTQYF
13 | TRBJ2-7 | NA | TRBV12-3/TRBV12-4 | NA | TGTGCCAGCAGTCGGGGAAGCTCCTACGAGCAGTACTTC | CASSRGSSYEQYF
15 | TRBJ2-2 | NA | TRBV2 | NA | TGTGCCAGCAGTGTAAGGTCGGGGGTGACCGGGGAGCTGTTTTTT | CASSVRSGVTGELFF
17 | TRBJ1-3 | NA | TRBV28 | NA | TGTGCCAGCAGTTCCCTCACGAAGGACAGCTCTGGAAACACCATATATTTT | CASSSLTKDSSGNTIYF
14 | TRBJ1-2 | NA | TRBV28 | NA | TGTGCCAGCAGTCTCCTCAGGGTTAACTATGGCTACACCTTC | CASSLLRVNYGYTF